This TCR beta chain was sequenced in a study of shared clonotypes between healthy human individuals. At the level of the study: In total, the donors were a couple of women and a few men aged 18 to 49.

Findings and caveats of the study: Lower generation probabilities were found for non-shared clonotypes than for those shared by all four donors.

After removal of 5 bases from V and 2 bases from J, the junction contained 4 bases not matched to a gene. CDR3 size: 16 residues. Germline CDR1 is WNHNN and CDR2 is SYGVQD (reference sequence). Turning to this clone: What it recognizes is unknown.

Assay runs were performed at deep level. Clones were read by immunoSEQ multiplex PCR, and TCRdb kept only the in-frame ones, dropping some. Of fewer than 1.6 million clones listed, less than 99% are singletons. The source material was naive CD4+ T cells sorted from blood. Subset defined: CD45RA+ positively selected. The source of this sequence is a man aged 25 to 45 in good health. The V and J genes are TRBV10-1 and TRBJ2-2; 11 positions match TRBD2. Written as DNA, the CDR3 is TGCGCCAGCAGTCGACTAGCGGGGATCAACACCGGGGAGCTGTTTTTT. Translating gives CASSRLAGINTGELFF.